This TCR beta chain was obtained from a study of blood T cell repertoires in COVID-19 (dated by TCRdb to the early 2020s). With respect to the entire study: Samples from collaborators originated in the United States, Italy and Spain and spanned both the acute and convalescent phases of COVID-19. The material from the prospective study consisted of cDNA or gDNA derived from T cells, B-cell-depleted T cells, or PBMCs. Deeply sampled blood TCRbeta repertoires from subjects exposed to, actively infected with, or recovered from COVID-19 were included in the dataset. The repertoires were released in a freely available public database meant as a resource for research on the immune response to SARS-CoV-2. The samples were drawn from two sources: the first 160 participants of the ongoing ImmuneRACE study, and fewer than 1,500 subjects contributed by 6 global collaborators. Nearly every sample came with metadata listing a de-identified subject ID, COVID-19 status, age in years and sex. Where available, HLA class I and class II types were obtained from metadata supplied by the sample provider rather than from assay-based typing.

Each collaborating institution followed its own protocols to collect whole blood in K2EDTA tubes. For TCRbeta analysis, collaborators shipped samples in one of three forms: frozen whole blood, isolated PBMCs, or DNA extracted from either of those sample types. From a lookup of the germline V gene, CDR1 and CDR2 are SGHDT and YYEEEE. Trimming takes 4 bases from V and 0 bases from J, and the germline ends sit 14 bases apart. Reading from cysteine to phenylalanine, the CDR3 counts 15 amino acids. Only the CDR3 portion is preserved as DNA: 45 bases, with reading frame beginning at the first base. TCRbeta CDR3 regions were amplified from genomic DNA by means of the immunoSEQ Assay, a bias-controlled multiplex PCR. The authors processed their data as follows. The number of nucleated cells in each sample was estimated from the amplification of reference gene primers within the assay. Sequence reads were collapsed and filtered to measure the absolute abundance of every unique TCRbeta CDR3 rearrangement. For each sample, productive Simpson clonality was calculated as the square root of Simpson's diversity index over productive rearrangements. TCRdb limited this immuneACCESS table to in-frame rearrangements with V and J called. A share of clones is missing; checked studies link under half to unresolved V genes, and the rest is unexplained. The V and J calls and the clone size are those of that table, but D and trimming were determined from the DNA. This sample gives fewer than 300,000 clones in total; approximately 80% of them show up just once. The top ten constitute about 9.1% of the sample.

In regard to this clone: The antigen it binds to is not known. Nothing much larger sits one base from this clone, and base qualities are not available.

On the study overall, not on this receptor specifically: Clinical and demographic metadata were provided uncurated, with the amount varying by source and participant.

The rearranged segments are TRBV5-6 and TRBJ2-7, with TRBD1 tentatively as D gene (5 bases match). The sequencing input was peripheral blood. This receptor was identified in a human donor in a cohort sampled during active COVID-19. In nucleotide form, the sequence is TGTGCCAGCAGCCGTCGACAGAGCCCCTCCTACGAGCAGTACTTC. Its protein product is CASSRRQSPSYEQYF.